The TCR beta chain under discussion was sequenced for a study of T-cell reconstitution after alpha-beta-depleted transplantation in children. Preparation of the TCRbeta library involved a method that used unique molecular identifiers. From the PCR reads, TCRdb called clonotypes with MiXCR, one entry per CDR3 protein. The data hold approximately 230,000 distinct CDR3 sequences, with about 26% observed a single time. Remarks on this clonotype: The antigen is not known.

Study-level points and caveats: Several hundred expanded graft clones reportedly supplied alpha-beta T cells about two months after transplant. Where some patients showed high TCRbeta diversity at day 60, it came from recipient T cells and thymic progenitors that had survived. Hyperexpanded clones declined; after one year, newly produced T cells mostly supplied diversity.

V gave up 3 bases and J gave up 4 bases, with 13 bases separating them. Germline V gives CDR1 MGHDK, CDR2 SYGVNS. CDR3 length: 14 residues. Specimen: PBMCs, collected before TCRalphabeta/CD19-depleted stem cell transplant. The sequence was obtained from a girl aged 2 to 9 with Fanconi anemia, due to receive a stem cell transplant. The chain joins TRBV25-1 to TRBJ2-7; the D gene is possibly TRBD2 (5 bases). This CDR3 reads CASSEGEDRYEQYF. CDR3 nucleotide sequence: TGTGCCAGCAGTGAGGGAGAAGATCGGTACGAGCAGTACTTC.